Listed here are 9 T cell receptor beta chains from one sample, sequenced in a study of cytomegalovirus exposure and HLA in healthy donors. The PCR was carried out with 60 Vbeta primers and 13 Jbeta primers. Libraries were prepared by immunoSEQ multiplex PCR; TCRdb keeps only in-frame clonotypes and omits some of them. This sample has some 110,000 clones, with around 71% found just once. The sample comprised PBMCs. These receptors all stem from a boy under 18 in good health and CMV-seronegative.

This clone was seen once. The chain is built from TRBV2 and TRBJ2-1; tentative D call: TRBD1 (5 bases). V shed 6 bases and J shed 10 bases, with 10 bases lying between them. CDR3 length: 11 amino acids. Per germline, CDR1 SNHLY and CDR2 FYNNEI. The CDR3 loop reads CASRRGLEQFF. The DNA of the CDR3 is TGTGCCAGCAGAAGGGGATTAGAGCAGTTCTTC.

The V and J genes are TRBV5-1 and TRBJ2-3; 9 positions match TRBD2. This CDR3 is 16 amino acids long. Germline V gene lookup returns CDR1 SGHRS and CDR2 YFSETQ. V dropped 4 bases and J dropped 6; count of bases not matched to a gene: 12. The CDR3 here is CASSIGRRGGGDTQYF. For the CDR3, the DNA is TGCGCCAGCAGCATTGGACGGCGGGGGGGAGGGGATACGCAGTATTTT.

The chain recombines TRBV7-9 with TRBJ1-1; tentatively, D is TRBD1 (6 bases). In germline, CDR1 is SEHNR, CDR2 FQNEAQ (reference sequence). The CDR3 has 14 residues. The V end lost 4 bases, the J end lost 4 bases, and 13 bases lay between the germline ends. CDR3 DNA sequence: TGTGCCAGCAGCTACACCAGGGGAAGCACTGAAGCTTTCTTT. This gives the protein CASSYTRGSTEAFF.

This clone was found a few times. The V call is TRBV6-6, the J call TRBJ1-4, with D hard to call. V was shortened by 5 bases and J by 8 bases, with 21 bases between the two germline ends. Germline V gene data show CDR1 as MNHNY and CDR2 as SVGAGI (reference sequence). This CDR3 comprises 16 residues. The CDR3 nucleotides read TGTGCCAGCAGTCCCATCATAGTGAACAGCTGGGAAAAACTGTTTTTT. This codes for CASSPIIVNSWEKLFF.

The chain employs TRBV25-1 and TRBJ1-4; a possible D gene is TRBD1 (6 bases). This CDR3 contains 15 residues. Germline V gives CDR1 MGHDK, CDR2 SYGVNS. V lost 4 bases and J lost 7, with 16 bases in between. The CDR3 DNA follows: TGTGCCAGCAGTGGCACAGGGTTTGGGAGTGAAAAACTGTTTTTT. Residues: CASSGTGFGSEKLFF.

The chain uses TRBV7-8 and TRBJ1-1; D perhaps matches TRBD1 (6 bases). Germline lookup yields CDR1 SGHVS and CDR2 FQNEAQ. The CDR3 runs 14 residues. Trimming pared 3 bases from V and 11 bases from J, leaving 19 bases between. CDR3 nucleotides: TGTGCCAGCAGCTTTAGTCTTGGAACAGGGTCCGCTTTCTTT. Protein: CASSFSLGTGSAFF. The variable domain in full, completed from reference TRBV7-8 and TRBJ1-1, reads GAGVSQSPRYKVAKRGQDVALRCDPISGHVSLFWYQQALGQGPEFLTYFQNEAQLDKSGLPSDRFFAERPEGSVSTLKIQRTQQEDSAVYLCASSFSLGTGSAFFGQGTRLTVV.

The gene calls are TRBV11-2 and TRBJ1-2, with D possibly being TRBD1 (6 bases). Germline lookup yields CDR1 SGHAT and CDR2 FQNNGV. The V end lost 5 bases, the J end lost 4 bases, and 14 bases lay between the germline ends. The CDR3 totals 14 residues. This CDR3 is CASSPEQGSYGYTF. The CDR3 DNA follows: TGTGCCAGCAGCCCAGAACAGGGAAGCTATGGCTACACCTTC.

This chain joins TRBV5-1 and TRBJ2-1, with TRBD2 matching over 9 bases. The V gene end was trimmed by 0 bases and the J gene end by 7 bases; junction bases not matched to a gene: 2. There are 14 residues in the CDR3. Looked up from germline, CDR1 is SGHRS and CDR2 is YFSETQ. CDR3 amino acids: CASSLGGRANEQFF. CDR3 coding DNA: TGCGCCAGCAGCTTGGGCGGGAGGGCGAATGAGCAGTTCTTC.

This clone was counted a single time. The rearrangement uses TRBV5-1 and TRBJ2-7, with D maybe TRBD1 (6 bases). This CDR3 spans 16 amino acids. V was trimmed by 4 bases and J by 2 bases, leaving 19 bases between them. In germline, CDR1 is SGHRS, CDR2 YFSETQ. The CDR3 coding sequence is TGCGCCAGCAGCCTCCACCCTGGACAGAGTACCTACGAGCAGTACTTC. Translated: CASSLHPGQSTYEQYF.